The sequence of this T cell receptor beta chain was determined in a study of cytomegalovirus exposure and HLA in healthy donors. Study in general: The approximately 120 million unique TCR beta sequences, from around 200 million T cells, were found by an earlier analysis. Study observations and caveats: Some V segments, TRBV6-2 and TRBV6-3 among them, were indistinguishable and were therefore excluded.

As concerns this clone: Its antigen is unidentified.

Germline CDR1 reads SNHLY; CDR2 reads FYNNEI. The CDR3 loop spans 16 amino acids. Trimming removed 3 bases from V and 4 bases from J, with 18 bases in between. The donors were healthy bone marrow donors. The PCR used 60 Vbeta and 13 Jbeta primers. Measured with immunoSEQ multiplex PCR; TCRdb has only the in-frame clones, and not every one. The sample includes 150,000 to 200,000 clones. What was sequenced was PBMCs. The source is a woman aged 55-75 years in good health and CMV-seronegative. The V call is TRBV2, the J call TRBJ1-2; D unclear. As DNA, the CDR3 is TGTGCCAGCAGTGAGTCACAGACCGGTCTAGCCTATGGCTACACCTTC. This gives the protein CASSESQTGLAYGYTF.